This T cell receptor beta chain was obtained from a study of T cell changes during pregnancy in multiple sclerosis. Produced via immunoSEQ multiplex PCR; TCRdb's table is partial and in-frame only. Here the sample spans 95,000 to 100,000 clones, more than 85% being singletons. This CDR3 contains 11 residues. Germline V lookup: CDR1 MNHNS, CDR2 SASEGT. V lost 6 bases and J lost 6, with 9 bases in between. The sequence derives from a female donor with multiple sclerosis, enrolled in a pregnancy study. The chain has TRBV6-1 and TRBJ2-7, with D possibly TRBD1 on 5 matching bases. This material consisted of peripheral blood, taken in the second trimester of pregnancy. CDR3 loop: CASSPGLEQYF. The CDR3 DNA is TGTGCCAGCAGCCCAGGGCTCGAGCAGTACTTC.